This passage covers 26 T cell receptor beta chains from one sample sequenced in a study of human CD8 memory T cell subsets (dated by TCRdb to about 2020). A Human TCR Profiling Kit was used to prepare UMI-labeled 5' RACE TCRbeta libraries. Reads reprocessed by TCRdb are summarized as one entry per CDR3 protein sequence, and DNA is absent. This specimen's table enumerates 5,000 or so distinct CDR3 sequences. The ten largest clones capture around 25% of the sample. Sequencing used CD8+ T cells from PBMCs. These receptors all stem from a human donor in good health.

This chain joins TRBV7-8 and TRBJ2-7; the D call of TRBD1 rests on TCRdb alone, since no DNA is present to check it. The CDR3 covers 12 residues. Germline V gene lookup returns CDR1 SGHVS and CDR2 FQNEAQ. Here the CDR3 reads CASRNTGTGQYF.

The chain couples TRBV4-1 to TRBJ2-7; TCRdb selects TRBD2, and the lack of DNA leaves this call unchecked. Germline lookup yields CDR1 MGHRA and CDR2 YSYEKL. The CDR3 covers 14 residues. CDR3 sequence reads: CASSQSGRAPEQYF.

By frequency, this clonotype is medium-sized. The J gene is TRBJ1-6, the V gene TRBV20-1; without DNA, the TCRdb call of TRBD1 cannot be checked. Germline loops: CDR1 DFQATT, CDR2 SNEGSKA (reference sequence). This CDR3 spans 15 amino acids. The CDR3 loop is CSASTKLSGDSPLHF.

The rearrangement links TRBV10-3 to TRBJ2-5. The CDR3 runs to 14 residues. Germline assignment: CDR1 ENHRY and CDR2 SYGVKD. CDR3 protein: CAISGKGEQETQYF.

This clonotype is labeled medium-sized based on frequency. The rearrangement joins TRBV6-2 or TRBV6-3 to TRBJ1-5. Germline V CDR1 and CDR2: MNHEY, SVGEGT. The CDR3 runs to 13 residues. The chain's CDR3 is CASSYNEDQPQHF.

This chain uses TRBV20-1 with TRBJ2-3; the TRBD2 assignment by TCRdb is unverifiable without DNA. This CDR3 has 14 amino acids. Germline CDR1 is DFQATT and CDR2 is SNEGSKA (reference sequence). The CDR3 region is CSAHSGRPTDTQYF.

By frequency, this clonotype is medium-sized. CDR3: CASSLAEGATTFYNSPLHF. J is TRBJ1-6 and V is TRBV11-2; TCRdb's D call, TRBD1, is unchecked because there is no DNA. Per the germline V gene, CDR1 is SGHAT and CDR2 is FQNNGV. The CDR3 consists of 19 residues.

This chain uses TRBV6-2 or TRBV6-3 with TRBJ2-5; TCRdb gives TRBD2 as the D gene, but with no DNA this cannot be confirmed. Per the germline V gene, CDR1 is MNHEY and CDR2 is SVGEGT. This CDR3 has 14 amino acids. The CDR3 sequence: CASIDPPAKETQYF.

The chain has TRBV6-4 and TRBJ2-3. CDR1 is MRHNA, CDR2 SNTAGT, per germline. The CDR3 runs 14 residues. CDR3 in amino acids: CASGDDSSTDTQYF.

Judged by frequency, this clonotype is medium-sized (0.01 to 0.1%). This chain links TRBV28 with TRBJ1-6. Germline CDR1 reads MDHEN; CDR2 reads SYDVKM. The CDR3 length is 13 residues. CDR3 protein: CASSLYGQEDLHF.

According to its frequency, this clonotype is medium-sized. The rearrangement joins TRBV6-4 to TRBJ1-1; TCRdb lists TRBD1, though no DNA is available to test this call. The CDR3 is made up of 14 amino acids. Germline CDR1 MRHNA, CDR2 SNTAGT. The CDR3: CASSDGGENTEAFF.

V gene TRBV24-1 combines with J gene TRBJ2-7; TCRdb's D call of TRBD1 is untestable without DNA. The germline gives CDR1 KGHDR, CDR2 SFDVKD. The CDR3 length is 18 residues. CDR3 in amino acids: CATSAGPGDSAPSYEQYF.

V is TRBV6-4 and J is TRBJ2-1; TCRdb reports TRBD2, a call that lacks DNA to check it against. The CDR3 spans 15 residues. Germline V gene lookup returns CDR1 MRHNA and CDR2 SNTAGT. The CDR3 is CASKEVAGDGNEQFF.

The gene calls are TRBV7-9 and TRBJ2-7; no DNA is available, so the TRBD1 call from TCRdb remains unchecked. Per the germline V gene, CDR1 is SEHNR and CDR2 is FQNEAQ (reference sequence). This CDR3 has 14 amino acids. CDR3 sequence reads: CASRTGTESYEQYF.

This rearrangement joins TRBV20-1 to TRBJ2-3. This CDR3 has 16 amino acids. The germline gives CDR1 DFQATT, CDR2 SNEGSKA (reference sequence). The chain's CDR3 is CSARDQVGGDTDTQYF.

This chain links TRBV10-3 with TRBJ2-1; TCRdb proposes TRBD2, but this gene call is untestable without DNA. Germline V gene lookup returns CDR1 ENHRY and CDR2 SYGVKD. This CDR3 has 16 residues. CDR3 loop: CAIRRGLAEGYNEQFF.

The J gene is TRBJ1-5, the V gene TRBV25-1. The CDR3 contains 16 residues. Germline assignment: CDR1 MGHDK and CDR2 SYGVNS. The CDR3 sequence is CASSGTTDQTYQPQHF.

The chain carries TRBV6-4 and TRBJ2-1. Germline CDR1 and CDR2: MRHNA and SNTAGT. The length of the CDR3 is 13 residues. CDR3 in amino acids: CASSDSSNNEQFF.

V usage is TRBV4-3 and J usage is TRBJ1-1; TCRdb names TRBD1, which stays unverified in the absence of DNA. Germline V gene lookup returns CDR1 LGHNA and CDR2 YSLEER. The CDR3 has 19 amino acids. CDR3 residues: CASSQGTRGPAFRNTEAFF.

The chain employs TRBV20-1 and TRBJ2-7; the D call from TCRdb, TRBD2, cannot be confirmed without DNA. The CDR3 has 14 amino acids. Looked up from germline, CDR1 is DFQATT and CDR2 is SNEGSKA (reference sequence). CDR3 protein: CSARVIGSRYEQYF.

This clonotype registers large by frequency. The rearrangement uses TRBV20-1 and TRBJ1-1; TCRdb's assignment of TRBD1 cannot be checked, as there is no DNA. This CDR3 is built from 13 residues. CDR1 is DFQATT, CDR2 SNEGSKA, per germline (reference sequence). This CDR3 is CSARGQVDTEAFF.

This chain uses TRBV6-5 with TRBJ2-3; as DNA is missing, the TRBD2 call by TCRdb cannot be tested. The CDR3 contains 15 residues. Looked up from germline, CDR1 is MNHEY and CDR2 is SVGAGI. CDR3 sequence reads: CASSYAQRGSDTQYF.

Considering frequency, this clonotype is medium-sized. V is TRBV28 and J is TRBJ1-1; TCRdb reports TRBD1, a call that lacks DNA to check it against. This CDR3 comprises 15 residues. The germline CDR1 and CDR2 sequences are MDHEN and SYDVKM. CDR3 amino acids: CASSLTGAPNTEAFF. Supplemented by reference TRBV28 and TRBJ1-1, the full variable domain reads DVKVTQSSRYLVKRTGEKVFLECVQDMDHENMFWYRQDPGLGLRLIYFSYDVKMKEKGDIPEGYSVSREKKERFSLILESASTNQTSMYLCASSLTGAPNTEAFFGQGTRLTVV.

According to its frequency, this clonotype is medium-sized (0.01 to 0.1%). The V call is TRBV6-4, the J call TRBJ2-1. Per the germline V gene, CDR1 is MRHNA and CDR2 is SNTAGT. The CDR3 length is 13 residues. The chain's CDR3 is CASSEAGYNEQFF.

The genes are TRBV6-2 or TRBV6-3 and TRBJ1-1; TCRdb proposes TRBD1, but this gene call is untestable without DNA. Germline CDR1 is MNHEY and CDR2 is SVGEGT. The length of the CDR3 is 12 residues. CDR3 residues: CASSRGTDKAFF.

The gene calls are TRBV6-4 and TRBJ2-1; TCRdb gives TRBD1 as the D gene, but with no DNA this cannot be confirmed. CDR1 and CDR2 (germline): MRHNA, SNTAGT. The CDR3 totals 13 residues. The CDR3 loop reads CASSERTENEQFF.